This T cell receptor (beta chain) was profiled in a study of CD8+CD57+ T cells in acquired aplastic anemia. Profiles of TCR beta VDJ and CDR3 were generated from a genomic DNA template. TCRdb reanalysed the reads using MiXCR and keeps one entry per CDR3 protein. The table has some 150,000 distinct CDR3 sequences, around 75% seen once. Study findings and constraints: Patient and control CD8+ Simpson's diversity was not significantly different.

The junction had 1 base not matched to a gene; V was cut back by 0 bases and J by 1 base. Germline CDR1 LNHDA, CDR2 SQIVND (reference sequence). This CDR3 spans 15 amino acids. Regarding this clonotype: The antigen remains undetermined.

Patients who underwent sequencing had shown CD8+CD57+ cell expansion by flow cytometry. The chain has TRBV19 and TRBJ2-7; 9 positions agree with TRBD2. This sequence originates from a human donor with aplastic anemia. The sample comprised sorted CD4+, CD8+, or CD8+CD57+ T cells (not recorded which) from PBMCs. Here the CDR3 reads CASSIESGGSYEQYF. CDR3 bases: TGTGCCAGTAGTATAGAAAGCGGGGGGTCCTACGAGCAGTACTTC. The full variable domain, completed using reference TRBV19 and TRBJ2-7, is DGGITQSPKYLFRKEGQNVTLSCEQNLNHDAMYWYRQDPGQGLRLIYYSQIVNDFQKGDIAEGYSVSREKKESFPLTVTSAQKNPTAFYLCASSIESGGSYEQYFGPGTRLTVT.